This TCR beta chain was captured by sequencing in a study of blood T cell repertoires in COVID-19. As for the study in general: Both acute and convalescent COVID-19 samples were obtained from the United States, Italy and Spain.

Authors' analysis steps: Amplification with reference gene primers provided the estimates of nucleated cell counts. This table comes from immunoSEQ multiplex PCR, and its TCRdb copy is limited to in-frame clones, with some not included. That table is the source of V, J and clone size, and D and trimming were worked out from the DNA. The profile shows just over 250,000 clones, 88% of them singletons. CDR1 SEHNR and CDR2 FQNEAQ come from the germline V gene (reference sequence). This CDR3 contains 15 residues. The V end was cut by 2 bases, the J end by 5 bases, with 15 bases between. This TCR was sampled from a man aged 55-75 years who had recovered from COVID-19. The sample comprised peripheral blood. The chain couples TRBV7-9 to TRBJ1-1, with D uncertain. Written as DNA, the CDR3 is TGTGCCAGCAGCTTACTAGACTCTCGAACTACTGAAGCTTTCTTT. The encoded protein is CASSLLDSRTTEAFF.